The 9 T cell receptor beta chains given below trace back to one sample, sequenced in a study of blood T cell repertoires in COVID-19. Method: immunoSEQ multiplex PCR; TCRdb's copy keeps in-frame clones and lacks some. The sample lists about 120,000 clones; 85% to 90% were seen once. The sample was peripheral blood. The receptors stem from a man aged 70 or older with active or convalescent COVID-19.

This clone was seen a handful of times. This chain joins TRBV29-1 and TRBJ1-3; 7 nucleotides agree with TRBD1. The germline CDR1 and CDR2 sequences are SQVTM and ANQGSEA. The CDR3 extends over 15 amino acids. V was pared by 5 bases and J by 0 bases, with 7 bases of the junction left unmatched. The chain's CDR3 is CSVLGTVSSGNTIYF. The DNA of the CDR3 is TGCAGCGTTTTAGGGACAGTAAGCTCTGGAAACACCATATATTTT.

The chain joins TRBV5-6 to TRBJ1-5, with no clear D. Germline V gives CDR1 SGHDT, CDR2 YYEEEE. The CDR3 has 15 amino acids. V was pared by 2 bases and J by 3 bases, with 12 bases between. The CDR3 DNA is TGTGCCAGCAGCTTTGGAGTCCCATTCAATCAGCCCCAGCATTTT. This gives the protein CASSFGVPFNQPQHF.

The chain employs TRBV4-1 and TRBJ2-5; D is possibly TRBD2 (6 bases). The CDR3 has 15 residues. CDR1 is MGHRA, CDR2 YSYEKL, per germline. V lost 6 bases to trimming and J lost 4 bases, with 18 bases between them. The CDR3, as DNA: TGCGCCAGCAGTTACGAAGGCGGGAATATAGAGACCCAGTACTTC. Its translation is CASSYEGGNIETQYF.

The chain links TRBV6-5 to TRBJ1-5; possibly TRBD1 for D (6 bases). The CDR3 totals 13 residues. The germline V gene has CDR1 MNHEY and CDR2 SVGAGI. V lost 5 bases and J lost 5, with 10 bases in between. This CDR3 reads CASSTRGDQPQHF. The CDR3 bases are TGTGCCAGCAGTACCAGGGGCGATCAGCCCCAGCATTTT.

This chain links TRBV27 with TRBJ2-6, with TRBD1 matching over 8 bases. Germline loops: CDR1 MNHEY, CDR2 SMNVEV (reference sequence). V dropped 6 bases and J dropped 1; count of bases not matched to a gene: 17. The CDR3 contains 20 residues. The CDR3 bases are TGTGCCAGCAGACTGACGGGCAGGGGGCTTACCATATCTGGGGCCAACGTCCTGACTTTC. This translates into CASRLTGRGLTISGANVLTF.

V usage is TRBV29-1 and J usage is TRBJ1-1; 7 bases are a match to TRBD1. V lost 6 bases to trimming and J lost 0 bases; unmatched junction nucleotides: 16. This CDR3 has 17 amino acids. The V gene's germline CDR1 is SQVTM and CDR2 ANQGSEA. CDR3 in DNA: TGCAGCGTAGCGAGGGGGGCAGGGGGGATCATGAACACTGAAGCTTTCTTT. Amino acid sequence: CSVARGAGGIMNTEAFF.

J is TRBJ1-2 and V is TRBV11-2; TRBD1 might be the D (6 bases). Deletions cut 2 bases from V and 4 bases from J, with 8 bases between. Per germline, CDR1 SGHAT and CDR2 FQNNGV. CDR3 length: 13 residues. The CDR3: CASSLQGTYGYTF. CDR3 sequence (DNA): TGTGCCAGCAGCTTACAGGGGACCTATGGCTACACCTTC.

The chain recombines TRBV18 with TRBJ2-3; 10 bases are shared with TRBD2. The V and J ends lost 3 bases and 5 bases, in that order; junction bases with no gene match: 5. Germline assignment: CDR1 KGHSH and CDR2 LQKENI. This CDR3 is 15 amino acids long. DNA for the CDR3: TGTGCCAGCTCACCCCTAGCGGGAGAAGTAGATACGCAGTATTTT. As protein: CASSPLAGEVDTQYF.

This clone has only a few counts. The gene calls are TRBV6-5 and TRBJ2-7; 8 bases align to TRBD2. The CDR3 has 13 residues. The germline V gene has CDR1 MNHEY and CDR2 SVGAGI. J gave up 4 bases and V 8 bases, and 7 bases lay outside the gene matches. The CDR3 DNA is TGTGCCAGCGATAAAACGGGGGGGTACGAGCAGTACTTC. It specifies CASDKTGGYEQYF.